The T cell receptor (beta chain) under discussion was sequenced for a study of blood T cell repertoires in COVID-19. Measured with immunoSEQ multiplex PCR; TCRdb has only the in-frame clones, and not every one. Seen here are hundreds of thousands of clones, about 87% observed once, and the top ten hold approximately 9%. This clone has just a few counts. The V and J ends lost 3 bases and 0 bases, in that order; junction bases with no gene match: 3. Germline V gene lookup returns CDR1 SGHRS and CDR2 YFSETQ. The CDR3 has 14 residues. Sequenced sample: peripheral blood. The rearrangement links TRBV5-1 to TRBJ2-7; 7 bases are a match to TRBD2. The sequence derives from a human donor in a cohort sampled during active COVID-19. This chain's CDR3 is CASSWLADSYEQYF. DNA for the CDR3: TGCGCCAGCAGCTGGCTAGCGGACTCCTACGAGCAGTACTTC.